The 11 T cell receptor beta chains given below trace back to one sample, sequenced in a study of shared clonotypes between healthy human individuals. Produced via immunoSEQ multiplex PCR; TCRdb's table is partial and in-frame only. Among about 2.3 million clones listed, more than 80% were seen once. The source material was naive CD4+ T cells from PBMCs. The subset was: CD45RA+ positively selected. The receptors here all came from a man in his late teens or twenties in good health. Some clones in this sample may be carry-over from other donors' samples.

This chain links TRBV29-1 with TRBJ1-1; tentatively, D is TRBD1 (5 bases). The CDR3 is made up of 13 amino acids. Trimming left V 0 bases short and J 3 bases short, with 8 bases between. In germline, CDR1 is SQVTM, CDR2 ANQGSEA. CDR3 residues: CSVEEGRHTEAFF. CDR3 bases: TGCAGCGTTGAAGAGGGACGGCACACTGAAGCTTTCTTT.

This clone has just a few counts. The V gene is TRBV7-3, the J gene TRBJ1-1, with D maybe TRBD1 (5 bases). CDR3 size: 12 residues. Per the germline V gene, CDR1 is SGHTA and CDR2 is FQGTGA. Deletions cut 5 bases from V and 10 bases from J, with 14 bases between. The CDR3 region has the DNA TGTGCCAGCAGCCCCAACGGGGGAAGAGCTTTCTTT. It translates to CASSPNGGRAFF.

The CDR3 DNA reads as TGTGCCAGCAGCAAACTCAGGGGCCACTCCTACGAGCAGTACTTC. Translated, it gives CASSKLRGHSYEQYF. The rearrangement uses TRBV21-1 and TRBJ2-7; the DNA was not compared with TRBD1, the D call given in the table. TRBV21-1 is a pseudogene locus. The CDR3 loop spans 15 amino acids.

The rearrangement joins TRBV7-2 to TRBJ2-1, with 9 bases lining up with TRBD2. CDR1 and CDR2 from the germline V gene are SGHTA and FQGNSA. The V and J ends lost 4 bases and 5 bases, in that order; junction bases with no gene match: 6. This CDR3 has 15 amino acids. CDR3 sequence (DNA): TGTGCCAGCAGCTACCCGGCGGGAGGGCACAATGAGCAGTTCTTC. Translation gives CASSYPAGGHNEQFF.

This clone was observed a few times. This sample includes further DNA sequences coding for the same CDR3. The chain has TRBV14 and TRBJ1-1; D gene unclear. The length of the CDR3 is 13 residues. Germline CDR1 SGHDN, CDR2 FVKESK. Deletions cut 1 base from V and 3 bases from J, with 6 bases between. CDR3 sequence reads: CASSQGLDTEAFF. CDR3 nucleotides: TGTGCCAGCAGCCAAGGCCTCGACACTGAAGCTTTCTTT.

The gene calls are TRBV25-1 and TRBJ1-5; D is unresolved. The germline V and J ends were trimmed by 5 bases and 2 bases, with 13 bases remaining between them. Germline lookup yields CDR1 MGHDK and CDR2 SYGVNS. This CDR3 has 15 residues. CDR3 region: CASSTQRSGNQPQHF. DNA for the CDR3: TGTGCCAGCAGTACCCAAAGAAGTGGCAATCAGCCCCAGCATTTT.

The V gene is TRBV6-1, the J gene TRBJ2-1, with 7 bases aligning to TRBD1. CDR1 is MNHNS, CDR2 SASEGT, per germline. The CDR3 covers 13 residues. The trim removed 7 bases at V and 3 bases at J, leaving 3 bases unmatched. The CDR3 loop is CASKDRHYNEQFF. In DNA form, the CDR3 reads TGTGCCAGCAAGGACAGGCACTACAATGAGCAGTTCTTC.

This chain connects TRBV7-2 to TRBJ1-1; D is ambiguous. V lost 5 bases to trimming and J lost 3 bases, with 16 bases between them. CDR3 length equals 15 residues. The germline V gene encodes CDR1 SGHTA and CDR2 FQGNSA. The CDR3 DNA follows: TGTGCCAGCAGCCCTTATACGACCGGATACACTGAAGCTTTCTTT. Protein sequence: CASSPYTTGYTEAFF.

With respect to this clone: The junction differs from germline at one of its ends, possibly a read error. CDR3 protein: CASRITGGGTFSTTF. CDR3 nucleotide sequence: TGTGCCAGTAGGATCACAGGGGGTGGAACATTCAGCACCACCTTC. V gene TRBV19 combines with J gene TRBJ2-4; 8 bases match TRBD1. This CDR3 comprises 15 residues. In germline, CDR1 is LNHDA, CDR2 SQIVND (reference sequence).

This chain joins TRBV6-1 and TRBJ2-1; 13 bases are a match to TRBD2. CDR1 is MNHNS and CDR2 is SASEGT in the germline V gene. CDR3 length: 15 amino acids. The ends lost 6 bases at V and 6 bases at J; junction bases unmatched: 5. CDR3 amino acids: CASRTSGRVGNEQFF. CDR3 bases: TGTGCCAGCAGAACTAGCGGGAGGGTCGGCAATGAGCAGTTCTTC.

Written as DNA, the CDR3 is TGTGCCACCAGCAGGGGACAGTCGGGGGAGCTGTTTTTT. Protein product: CATSRGQSGELFF. The chain has TRBV15 and TRBJ2-2, with 7 bases that match TRBD1. This CDR3 contains 13 residues. CDR1 LNHNV and CDR2 YYDKDF come from the germline V gene (reference sequence). The V and J ends lost 3 bases and 8 bases, in that order; junction bases with no gene match: 3.